The source of this T cell receptor (beta chain) is a study of blood T cells in healthy people across ages. For the second PCR, which ran for roughly 6 to 12 cycles, a sample-barcoded 5' primer and a J-beta primer mix were used. TCRdb called the 5' RACE reads again in MiXCR, with one record for every CDR3 protein. The sample records around 700,000 distinct CDR3 sequences, around 25% being singletons. Each donor's blood draw was ten milliliters of peripheral blood. Germline V gives CDR1 MNHNY, CDR2 SVGAGI (reference sequence). Between the trimmed V and J ends, which lost 7 bases and 1 base, there was a span of 14 bases. CDR3 length: 14 residues. The same data also contributed to another study, on T cells of mothers and their children. That study adds: The donor cohort consisted of three healthy Caucasian mothers and their six children. An overlap that was slightly higher, though non-significant, was seen in related mother-child pairs versus unrelated pairs.

The receptor was isolated from a boy between 5 and 17 years old in good health. This chain uses TRBV6-6 with TRBJ2-7; D call uncertain. The sequencing sample was made of blood. The CDR3 reads CASTLLGSSYEQYF. The DNA of the CDR3 is TGTGCCAGCACTCTACTTGGCAGTTCCTACGAGCAGTACTTC.